This T cell receptor beta chain was recovered during a study of glioma-infiltrating T cells. Findings and limits, study-wide: Non-neoplastic patients had below-expected tissue-blood divergence, while all gliomas exceeded expectation.

The CDR3 is made up of 14 amino acids. V lost 2 bases and J 4 bases, leaving 11 bases between the germline ends. In germline, CDR1 is MNHEY, CDR2 SMNVEV (reference sequence). Using RNA template, CDR3s of TCR alpha and beta were amplified with iRepertoire arm-PCR. One entry per CDR3 protein, called by TCRdb with MiXCR from the multiplex PCR reads. The table has roughly 190,000 distinct CDR3 sequences, approximately 30% seen once. As to this clonotype: The antigen is undetermined.

This sequence originates from a human donor with low-grade glioma or glioblastoma, undergoing nonglioma brain surgery, or in good health (not recorded which). The chain uses TRBV27 and TRBJ1-1, with a weak D call TRBD1 (5 bases). Sequenced: glioma tissue, nonneoplastic brain tissue, or PBMCs (not recorded which). The DNA for the CDR3 is TGTGCCAGCAGTTTAACTCAGGGAGGCACTGAAGCTTTCTTT. Translating gives CASSLTQGGTEAFF.